This is a list of T cell receptor beta chains from one sample in a study of T-cell memory formation after mild COVID-19. Via MiXCR, TCRdb re-called the 5' RACE reads, giving one row per CDR3 protein. The table includes 250,000 to 300,000 distinct CDR3 sequences, 15% to 20% detected once. Sequenced input: PBMCs or a T cell subset sorted from them (not recorded which). These TCRs come from a man younger than 30 who had mild COVID-19 (a few samples of this study predate the infection). Cell type and time point are not known. CDR3s include the opening cysteine and the closing phenylalanine or tryptophan. D genes are given only for firm matches. Clone size, where shown, is once, few, many, or a class for clones that have expanded.

CDR3 DNA: TGTGCCAGCAGCTCCGGACAGACCGGTTGGGATGAGCAGTTCTTC
CDR3 protein: CASSSGQTGWDEQFF
clone size: many
V gene: TRBV11-3
J gene: TRBJ2-1
D gene: -

CDR3 DNA: TGCAGTGCTAGCCACGGACAGGGCCGAATCAATTCACCCCTCCACTTT
CDR3 protein: CSASHGQGRINSPLHF
clone size: few
V gene: TRBV20-1
J gene: TRBJ1-6
D gene: TRBD1

CDR3 DNA: TGCGCCAGCAGACTCTCGCCTAGCGGGGGAACAGATACGCAGTATTTT
CDR3 protein: CASRLSPSGGTDTQYF
clone size: few
V gene: TRBV4-1
J gene: TRBJ2-3
D gene: TRBD2

CDR3 DNA: TGCAGTGCTCCAGTGAGAGTAGCAAGGGGCAATGAGCAGTTCTTC
CDR3 protein: CSAPVRVARGNEQFF
clone size: -
V gene: TRBV20-1
J gene: TRBJ2-1
D gene: -

CDR3 DNA: TGTGCCAGCAGCTTGGACAGGCCCGACACCGGGGAGCTGTTTTTT
CDR3 protein: CASSLDRPDTGELFF
clone size: -
V gene: TRBV7-2
J gene: TRBJ2-2
D gene: TRBD1

CDR3 DNA: TGTGCCAGCAGCTTTTACAGGGAGAGGGGCTACACCTTC
CDR3 protein: CASSFYRERGYTF
clone size: few
V gene: TRBV7-2
J gene: TRBJ1-2
D gene: -

CDR3 DNA: TGTGCCAGCAGCTGGGTGGGGCACAACTATGGCTACACCTTC
CDR3 protein: CASSWVGHNYGYTF
clone size: -
V gene: TRBV7-8
J gene: TRBJ1-2
D gene: -

CDR3 DNA: TGTGCCAGCAGCTCCCCCGGGACTAGCGGGGGGGAGTACGAGCAGTACTTC
CDR3 protein: CASSSPGTSGGEYEQYF
clone size: few
V gene: TRBV5-4
J gene: TRBJ2-7
D gene: TRBD2

CDR3 DNA: TGTGCCAGCAGCAGCGGGACAGGGGGCACGTATGGCTACACCTTC
CDR3 protein: CASSSGTGGTYGYTF
clone size: few
V gene: TRBV7-9
J gene: TRBJ1-2
D gene: TRBD1

CDR3 DNA: TGCAGTGCTAGACCAAGAATTAGCGGGGGGCTCTACGAGCAGTACTTC
CDR3 protein: CSARPRISGGLYEQYF
clone size: few
V gene: TRBV20-1
J gene: TRBJ2-7
D gene: TRBD2

CDR3 DNA: TGCGCCAGCAGCCAAGATCCCCCAGGGGTGGATCAGCCCCAGCATTTT
CDR3 protein: CASSQDPPGVDQPQHF
clone size: few
V gene: TRBV4-3
J gene: TRBJ1-5
D gene: -

CDR3 DNA: TGTGCCAGCAGTTGCTCGGGTGCCGACCACCGTGGGGAACTGTTTTTT
CDR3 protein: CASSCSGADHRGELFF
clone size: few
V gene: TRBV6-5
J gene: TRBJ1-4
D gene: -

CDR3 DNA: TGCGCCAGCAGTCCAGGCAGACGACCGACTTATGGCTACACCTTC
CDR3 protein: CASSPGRRPTYGYTF
clone size: -
V gene: TRBV23-1
J gene: TRBJ1-2
D gene: -

CDR3 DNA: TGCGCCAGCAGCCAAGTGCCTCCCGGGCCAATGAACACTGAAGCTTTCTTT
CDR3 protein: CASSQVPPGPMNTEAFF
clone size: few
V gene: TRBV4-1
J gene: TRBJ1-1
D gene: -

CDR3 DNA: TGTGCCAGCAGCCCAGGATTCACAGATACGCAGTATTTT
CDR3 protein: CASSPGFTDTQYF
clone size: many
V gene: TRBV3-1
J gene: TRBJ2-3
D gene: -

CDR3 DNA: TGTGCCAGCAGCCAATCGGGACTAGCGCAAGATACGCAGTATTTT
CDR3 protein: CASSQSGLAQDTQYF
clone size: -
V gene: TRBV3-1
J gene: TRBJ2-3
D gene: TRBD2

CDR3 DNA: TGTGCCAGCAGCTTAGGACAGGCTAGCACAGATACGCAGTATTTT
CDR3 protein: CASSLGQASTDTQYF
clone size: -
V gene: TRBV11-2
J gene: TRBJ2-3
D gene: -

CDR3 DNA: TGTGCCAGCAGTTACTCGAGCGGTGGCGGTACCTACGAGCAGTACTTC
CDR3 protein: CASSYSSGGGTYEQYF
clone size: -
V gene: TRBV6-5
J gene: TRBJ2-7
D gene: -

CDR3 DNA: TGCAGTGCCCCCGTTTATCGGGGGGGGTCCTACAATGAGCAGTTCTTC
CDR3 protein: CSAPVYRGGSYNEQFF
clone size: many
V gene: TRBV20-1
J gene: TRBJ2-1
D gene: TRBD2

CDR3 DNA: TGTGCCAGCAGCTTAGTATTTGTGCCTCCGGGATATTTT
CDR3 protein: CASSLVFVPPGYF
clone size: few
V gene: TRBV7-4
J gene: TRBJ2-3
D gene: -

CDR3 DNA: TGTGCCAGCAGCTTCGCTAGACTAGCGGGGTCGGTAGATACGCAGTATTTT
CDR3 protein: CASSFARLAGSVDTQYF
clone size: many
V gene: TRBV7-9
J gene: TRBJ2-3
D gene: TRBD2

CDR3 DNA: TGTGCCTGGAGTGCCGCCTCTAGCACAGATACGCAGTATTTT
CDR3 protein: CAWSAASSTDTQYF
clone size: few
V gene: TRBV30
J gene: TRBJ2-3
D gene: -

CDR3 DNA: TGCAGTGCTAGTGGCGGGGGGCCGAGTGAAAAACTGTTTTTT
CDR3 protein: CSASGGGPSEKLFF
clone size: -
V gene: TRBV20-1
J gene: TRBJ1-4
D gene: -

CDR3 DNA: TGTGCCAGCAGCCAAAAAGGCGGGGGAGCGTACCAAGAGACCCAGTACTTC
CDR3 protein: CASSQKGGGAYQETQYF
clone size: many
V gene: TRBV14
J gene: TRBJ2-5
D gene: TRBD2

CDR3 DNA: TGTGCCAGCAGCCCACAGGGTGGCGGCTACGAGCAGTACTTC
CDR3 protein: CASSPQGGGYEQYF
clone size: -
V gene: TRBV7-2
J gene: TRBJ2-7
D gene: -

CDR3 DNA: TGTGCCATCAGTGAGTCATACGGGACAGGTCCTTATCAGCCCCAGCATTTT
CDR3 protein: CAISESYGTGPYQPQHF
clone size: -
V gene: TRBV10-3
J gene: TRBJ1-5
D gene: TRBD1

CDR3 DNA: TGTGCCTGGAGGACCCCAGGGGGTTTCTATGGCTACACCTTC
CDR3 protein: CAWRTPGGFYGYTF
clone size: -
V gene: TRBV30
J gene: TRBJ1-2
D gene: TRBD1

CDR3 DNA: TGTGCCAGCAGCACAGAGGTAGGCCCGGGCTACACCTTC
CDR3 protein: CASSTEVGPGYTF
clone size: few
V gene: TRBV7-9
J gene: TRBJ1-2
D gene: -

CDR3 DNA: TGTGCCAGCAGTCCCGTACTAGCGGGGGGGCCGAATGAGCAGTTCTTC
CDR3 protein: CASSPVLAGGPNEQFF
clone size: -
V gene: TRBV27
J gene: TRBJ2-1
D gene: TRBD2

CDR3 DNA: TGTGCCACCAGCAGAGATCGAAAGACTGGAGCAACTAATGAAAAACTGTTTTTT
CDR3 protein: CATSRDRKTGATNEKLFF
clone size: few
V gene: TRBV15
J gene: TRBJ1-4
D gene: -

CDR3 DNA: TGCGCCAGCAGCCAAGGAAGTATCAGGCAAGAGACCCAGTACTTC
CDR3 protein: CASSQGSIRQETQYF
clone size: -
V gene: TRBV4-3
J gene: TRBJ2-5
D gene: -

CDR3 DNA: TGTGCCAGCAGTTACGCTAGCGAGTTCCAAGAGACCCAGTACTTC
CDR3 protein: CASSYASEFQETQYF
clone size: few
V gene: TRBV6-6
J gene: TRBJ2-5
D gene: -

CDR3 DNA: TGCAGCGTTGGTCGGACAGGGGGCGGGACAGATACGCAGTATTTT
CDR3 protein: CSVGRTGGGTDTQYF
clone size: -
V gene: TRBV29-1
J gene: TRBJ2-3
D gene: TRBD1

CDR3 DNA: TGCGCCAGCAGCCAAGCCCTCGAAGGGGTTGGCTACACCTTC
CDR3 protein: CASSQALEGVGYTF
clone size: few
V gene: TRBV4-1
J gene: TRBJ1-2
D gene: -

CDR3 DNA: TGTGCCAGCAGTCGACAGGGGAATGAAGCTTTCTTT
CDR3 protein: CASSRQGNEAFF
clone size: -
V gene: TRBV6-1
J gene: TRBJ1-1
D gene: TRBD1

CDR3 DNA: TGCGCCAGCAGGGACCGGGACGGGCTTCTCCCCGAAGGCGGGGAGCTGTTTTTT
CDR3 protein: CASRDRDGLLPEGGELFF
clone size: many
V gene: TRBV10-2
J gene: TRBJ2-2
D gene: -

CDR3 DNA: TGTGCCAGCAGCTTGAGCGGGGGGCTTGGAGATACGCAGTATTTT
CDR3 protein: CASSLSGGLGDTQYF
clone size: -
V gene: TRBV7-7
J gene: TRBJ2-3
D gene: TRBD2

CDR3 DNA: TGTGCCGCTGGGGGGGGCATCGGGGAGCTGTTTTTT
CDR3 protein: CAAGGGIGELFF
clone size: -
V gene: TRBV2
J gene: TRBJ2-2
D gene: -

CDR3 DNA: TGTGCCAGCAGCTTGTGGCTAGCGGCCTCCCCGGGGGAGCTGTTTTTT
CDR3 protein: CASSLWLAASPGELFF
clone size: few
V gene: TRBV7-2
J gene: TRBJ2-2
D gene: TRBD2

CDR3 DNA: TGTGCCAGCAGCCAACTAGGGACTAGCGGGGGAGATACGCAGTATTTT
CDR3 protein: CASSQLGTSGGDTQYF
clone size: -
V gene: TRBV7-8
J gene: TRBJ2-3
D gene: TRBD2

CDR3 DNA: TGTGCCACCAGTGATCCCAATAGCAATCAGCCCCAGCATTTT
CDR3 protein: CATSDPNSNQPQHF
clone size: -
V gene: TRBV24-1
J gene: TRBJ1-5
D gene: -

CDR3 DNA: TGTGCCAGCAGCTCGCCTGGAATCGAGGGCCATGGCTACACCTTC
CDR3 protein: CASSSPGIEGHGYTF
clone size: few
V gene: TRBV7-2
J gene: TRBJ1-2
D gene: -

CDR3 DNA: TGTGCCAGCAGCCAAGAAGGGCAGGCAACTAATGAAAAACTGTTTTTT
CDR3 protein: CASSQEGQATNEKLFF
clone size: few
V gene: TRBV4-2
J gene: TRBJ1-4
D gene: -

CDR3 DNA: TGCGCCAGCAGCCCCATCTCGAACTACGAGCAGTACTTC
CDR3 protein: CASSPISNYEQYF
clone size: -
V gene: TRBV5-1
J gene: TRBJ2-7
D gene: -

CDR3 DNA: TGTGCCAGCAGCGACGAATGGATCCAGATGCTCGAAGATACGCAGTATTTT
CDR3 protein: CASSDEWIQMLEDTQYF
clone size: few
V gene: TRBV28
J gene: TRBJ2-3
D gene: -

CDR3 DNA: TGCAGTGCATTGTACAGTGAGACAGATACGCAGTATTTT
CDR3 protein: CSALYSETDTQYF
clone size: -
V gene: TRBV20-1
J gene: TRBJ2-3
D gene: -

CDR3 DNA: TGTGCCAGCAGCTTAATCTCAGACCAACAAGAGACCCAGTACTTC
CDR3 protein: CASSLISDQQETQYF
clone size: many
V gene: TRBV7-2
J gene: TRBJ2-5
D gene: -

CDR3 DNA: TGTGCCAGCAGCGAGACAGGGTTTATCGGTGAAAAACTGTTTTTT
CDR3 protein: CASSETGFIGEKLFF
clone size: -
V gene: TRBV9
J gene: TRBJ1-4
D gene: TRBD1

CDR3 DNA: TGCGCCAGCAGCTCCGGGACTGTCTCTGGAAACACCATATATTTT
CDR3 protein: CASSSGTVSGNTIYF
clone size: many
V gene: TRBV5-1
J gene: TRBJ1-3
D gene: -

CDR3 DNA: TGTGCCAGCAGTTACCAACCTCCGGGGACGAATATCAATGAGCAGTTCTTC
CDR3 protein: CASSYQPPGTNINEQFF
clone size: -
V gene: TRBV6-6
J gene: TRBJ2-1
D gene: -

CDR3 DNA: TGTGCCACCAGCCGAGCTCCTAGTGGGGGTCAGCCCCAGCATTTT
CDR3 protein: CATSRAPSGGQPQHF
clone size: -
V gene: TRBV15
J gene: TRBJ1-5
D gene: -

CDR3 DNA: TGTGCCAGCAGCCCGACAGGCCAGTATGGCTACACCTTC
CDR3 protein: CASSPTGQYGYTF
clone size: -
V gene: TRBV12-3/TRBV12-4
J gene: TRBJ1-2
D gene: -

CDR3 DNA: TGCAGTGCTAGAAAGCCGGGACTAGCGGCGAACACCGGGGAGCTGTTTTTT
CDR3 protein: CSARKPGLAANTGELFF
clone size: many
V gene: TRBV20-1
J gene: TRBJ2-2
D gene: TRBD2

CDR3 DNA: TGTGCCAGCAGCCGAGGGGGCGCCTTTGGTTCACCCCTCCACTTT
CDR3 protein: CASSRGGAFGSPLHF
clone size: -
V gene: TRBV12-3/TRBV12-4
J gene: TRBJ1-6
D gene: TRBD1

CDR3 DNA: TGTGCCAGCAGCTTGGGAAGTTTGGGATATAACGAGCAGTACTTC
CDR3 protein: CASSLGSLGYNEQYF
clone size: few
V gene: TRBV5-8
J gene: TRBJ2-7
D gene: -

CDR3 DNA: TGTGCCAGCAACTCTTGGACTAGCGGGGGGGCGAGCACCGGGGAGCTGTTTTTT
CDR3 protein: CASNSWTSGGASTGELFF
clone size: -
V gene: TRBV27
J gene: TRBJ2-2
D gene: TRBD2

CDR3 DNA: TGTGCCAGCAAAAGGCAGATCGACACTGAAGCTTTCTTT
CDR3 protein: CASKRQIDTEAFF
clone size: many
V gene: TRBV7-3
J gene: TRBJ1-1
D gene: -